Listed here are 20 T cell receptor beta chains from one sample, sequenced in a study of cytomegalovirus exposure and HLA in healthy donors. Primers: 60 Vbeta forward and 13 Jbeta reverse. Generated by immunoSEQ multiplex PCR, the TCRdb table keeps only in-frame clones and is missing some. The profile shows about 170,000 clones, 70% to 90% of them singletons. Input material: PBMCs. These receptor sequences come from a man aged 18 to 35 in good health and CMV-seropositive.

This chain links TRBV13 with TRBJ2-7; TRBD1 aligns across 7 bases. The CDR3 has 16 residues. V lost 5 bases, J lost 0 bases, and 10 bases stayed unmatched. Germline CDR1 and CDR2: PRHDT and FYEKMQ (reference sequence). The CDR3 reads CASSAQPGTASYEQYF. Here the CDR3 DNA reads TGTGCCAGCAGCGCCCAGCCCGGGACAGCCTCCTACGAGCAGTACTTC.

This clone was seen just once. V and J are TRBV7-9 and TRBJ2-3, with a possible D match to TRBD1 (6 bases). Germline CDR1 and CDR2: SEHNR and FQNEAQ (reference sequence). The CDR3 consists of 15 residues. V was pared by 5 bases and J by 4 bases, with 16 bases between. The DNA for the CDR3 is TGTGCCAGCAGCCAAACAGGGTCTGAGGCAGATACGCAGTATTTT. The encoded protein is CASSQTGSEADTQYF. Full variable domain (rest looked up from reference TRBV7-9 and TRBJ2-3): DTGVSQNPRHKITKRGQNVTFRCDPISEHNRLYWYRQTLGQGPEFLTYFQNEAQLEKSRLLSDRFSAERPKGSFSTLEIQRTEQGDSAMYLCASSQTGSEADTQYFGPGTRLTVL.

The CDR3 is CASSGRGGSIYEQYF. The CDR3 nucleotides are TGTGCCAGCAGTGGGCGGGGGGGCAGTATTTACGAGCAGTACTTC. The genes are TRBV9 and TRBJ2-7, with 9 bases matching TRBD2. CDR3 length: 15 residues. V was pared by 5 bases and J by 4 bases, with 10 bases of the junction left unmatched. CDR1 and CDR2 (germline): SGDLS, YYNGEE.

The chain links TRBV9 to TRBJ2-5; a weak D match, TRBD1 (7 bases). This CDR3 comprises 18 residues. Germline CDR1 and CDR2: SGDLS and YYNGEE. V gave up 3 bases and J gave up 5 bases, with 26 bases separating them. This CDR3 reads CASSAGVSTTGMLETQYF. CDR3 bases: TGTGCCAGCAGCGCGGGGGTCAGCACGACAGGGATGTTGGAGACCCAGTACTTC.

The V gene is TRBV30, the J gene TRBJ1-5; D unclear. This CDR3 has 14 amino acids. The V gene lost 2 bases and the J gene lost 0 bases, with 8 bases spanning the gap. Germline values: CDR1 GTSNPN, CDR2 SVGIG (reference sequence). The CDR3 coding sequence is TGTGCCTGGAGTTACCAGAATAGCAATCAGCCCCAGCATTTT. It translates to CAWSYQNSNQPQHF.

This chain uses TRBV9 with TRBJ1-4; D unresolved. Germline assignment: CDR1 SGDLS and CDR2 YYNGEE. V lost 0 bases and J lost 4, with 10 bases in between. This CDR3 region has 15 residues. CDR3 in amino acids: CASSVGRSINEKLFF. The CDR3 DNA follows: TGTGCCAGCAGCGTAGGTCGCAGTATTAATGAAAAACTGTTTTTT.

The chain's CDR3 is CASSPRVEGNTEAFF. CDR3 DNA: TGTGCCAGCAGTCCCAGGGTGGAGGGGAACACTGAAGCTTTCTTT. This chain uses TRBV6-5 with TRBJ1-1; D might be TRBD1 (5 bases). Trimming stripped 5 bases from V and 1 base from J, with 14 bases between. Germline loops: CDR1 MNHEY, CDR2 SVGAGI. This CDR3 has 15 residues.

The gene calls are TRBV6-1 and TRBJ1-1; perhaps TRBD1 as D (5 bases). Trimming stripped 3 bases from V and 10 bases from J, with 18 bases between. CDR1 and CDR2 from the germline V gene are MNHNS and SASEGT. The CDR3 is 14 residues long. The CDR3 is CASSDPWRGAGAFF. The CDR3 DNA reads TGTGCCAGCAGTGACCCTTGGAGGGGCGCGGGAGCTTTCTTT.

The V and J genes are TRBV6-4 and TRBJ2-6; 10 bases match TRBD1. Germline V lookup: CDR1 MRHNA, CDR2 SNTAGT. The CDR3 loop spans 18 amino acids. V dropped 5 bases and J dropped 1; count of bases not matched to a gene: 8. CDR3 sequence reads: CASSREPGQGSGANVLTF. CDR3 nucleotides: TGTGCCAGCAGTAGAGAGCCGGGACAGGGGTCTGGGGCCAACGTCCTGACTTTC.

This chain connects TRBV6-6 to TRBJ1-4; the D is unclear. This CDR3 contains 11 residues. Germline lookup yields CDR1 MNHNY and CDR2 SVGAGI (reference sequence). Trimming took 5 bases from V and 8 from J, leaving 6 bases between them. The CDR3 loop reads CASSKSEKLFF. The CDR3, as DNA: TGTGCCAGCAGTAAATCAGAAAAACTGTTTTTT.

The rearrangement joins TRBV27 to TRBJ2-7; 8 nucleotides agree with TRBD2. Unmatched junction bases numbered 3, after V lost 3 bases and J lost 5 bases. Germline lookup yields CDR1 MNHEY and CDR2 SMNVEV (reference sequence). This CDR3 spans 13 amino acids. DNA for the CDR3: TGTGCCAGCAGTTTTCGGGAGGGCGACGAGCAGTACTTC. Its protein product is CASSFREGDEQYF.

The chain links TRBV10-3 to TRBJ2-7; the match to TRBD2 covers 8 bases. V shed 3 bases and J 3 bases; nucleotides not matched to a gene: 7. The CDR3 contains 15 residues. Germline CDR1 reads ENHRY; CDR2 reads SYGVKD. The CDR3 DNA reads as TGTGCCATCAGTGAAGGAGTAGCGGGGATCTACGAGCAGTACTTC. It translates to CAISEGVAGIYEQYF.

This clone was found once. This rearrangement joins TRBV5-1 to TRBJ2-5, with TRBD2 matching over 15 bases. The CDR3 has 17 residues. Trimming cost V 4 bases and J 0 bases; bases outside gene matches: 4. The germline V gene encodes CDR1 SGHRS and CDR2 YFSETQ. CDR3 DNA: TGCGCCAGCAGCCCCGGGACTAGCGGGGGGTACCAAGAGACCCAGTACTTC. It is translated as CASSPGTSGGYQETQYF.

The J gene is TRBJ2-3, the V gene TRBV6-1; the match to TRBD2 covers 9 bases. The CDR3 consists of 14 residues. V lost 5 bases and J lost 3; bases outside the gene matches: 3. Germline V gene lookup returns CDR1 MNHNS and CDR2 SASEGT. The CDR3 region has the DNA TGTGCCAGCAGTCGTAGCGGGGGTACAGATACGCAGTATTTT. Its translation is CASSRSGGTDTQYF.

The V and J genes are TRBV5-1 and TRBJ2-3; 8 bases align to TRBD1. The CDR3 is 17 amino acids. After removal of 0 bases from V and 6 bases from J, the junction contained 12 bases not matched to a gene. CDR1 and CDR2 from the germline V gene are SGHRS and YFSETQ. The CDR3 region is CASSLEGRGRVRDTQYF. The CDR3 nucleotides read TGCGCCAGCAGCTTGGAAGGCAGGGGGCGCGTTAGGGATACGCAGTATTTT.

This rearrangement joins TRBV7-9 to TRBJ2-7; 9 positions match TRBD1. After removal of 5 bases from V and 2 bases from J, the junction contained 7 bases not matched to a gene. CDR1 and CDR2 from the germline V gene are SEHNR and FQNEAQ (reference sequence). This CDR3 is built from 15 residues. As DNA, the CDR3 is TGTGCCAGCAGCGCCCCCGGGACAGGGACCTACGAGCAGTACTTC. Its protein is CASSAPGTGTYEQYF. Filled out from reference TRBV7-9 and TRBJ2-7, the complete variable domain reads DTGVSQNPRHKITKRGQNVTFRCDPISEHNRLYWYRQTLGQGPEFLTYFQNEAQLEKSRLLSDRFSAERPKGSFSTLEIQRTEQGDSAMYLCASSAPGTGTYEQYFGPGTRLTVT.

In its sample, this clone was seen once. This chain links TRBV19 with TRBJ2-5, with 8 bases fitting TRBD1. CDR1 is LNHDA and CDR2 is SQIVND in the germline V gene (reference sequence). V was clipped by 3 bases and J by 4 bases; unmatched bases: 10. CDR3 size: 16 residues. CDR3 protein: CASSIWAGQGRETQYF. In DNA, the CDR3 is TGTGCCAGTAGTATTTGGGCCGGACAGGGAAGAGAGACCCAGTACTTC.

The chain is built from TRBV25-1 and TRBJ1-4; TRBD1 agrees at 12 bases. Germline V gene data show CDR1 as MGHDK and CDR2 as SYGVNS. V shed 7 bases, J shed 11 bases, and the junction held 8 bases outside the gene matches. The CDR3 loop spans 14 amino acids. CDR3 residues: CASMIGTGGGKLFF. The CDR3 DNA sequence: TGTGCCAGCATGATCGGGACAGGGGGCGGCAAACTGTTTTTT.

Turning to this clone: One end of the junction does not line up with germline, which may come from a read error. The chain recombines TRBV9 with TRBJ2-3, with 9 nucleotides matching TRBD2. Germline-derived CDR1 and CDR2 are SGDLS and YYNGEE. This CDR3 has 13 amino acids. CDR3 nucleotide sequence: TGTGCCAGCAGCGTACTAGGGCGGGGGGGTGTGGATTTT. Protein sequence: CASSVLGRGGVDF.

The chain has TRBV14 and TRBJ1-3; D is uncertain. The V and J ends lost 5 bases and 4 bases respectively, with 9 bases between them. CDR3 length equals 13 residues. CDR1 is SGHDN, CDR2 FVKESK, per germline. The CDR3 is CASSFTNGNTIYF. The CDR3 DNA reads TGTGCCAGCAGCTTTACTAACGGAAACACCATATATTTT.